Listed below are T cell receptor beta chains from one sample, sequenced in a study of cytomegalovirus exposure and HLA in healthy donors. Sequenced by immunoSEQ multiplex PCR; TCRdb stores in-frame clones only, minus some. The sample shows some 140,000 clones, 66% of them seen only once. Sequencing was done on a sample of PBMCs. These receptors came from a human donor in good health. Both conserved end residues are part of each CDR3. Fields, in order: clone size, V gene, D gene, J gene, CDR3 protein, CDR3 DNA. D genes are given only for firm matches. Not every row has a clone size; where given, it reads once, few, many or a size class.

NA	TRBV13	TRBD1	TRBJ2-3	CASSSTTGTGFTDTQYF	TGTGCCAGCAGCTCCACGACCGGGACAGGGTTCACAGATACGCAGTATTTT
NA	TRBV10-3	NA	TRBJ1-1	CAIRGGLNTEAFF	TGTGCCATCAGGGGGGGTCTGAACACTGAAGCTTTCTTT
NA	TRBV4-1	NA	TRBJ2-5	CASSQHRGETQYF	TGCGCCAGCAGCCAACATCGGGGAGAGACCCAGTACTTC
NA	TRBV9	NA	TRBJ1-1	CASSVRPSGNTEAFF	TGTGCCAGCAGCGTGCGCCCCTCAGGGAACACTGAAGCTTTCTTT
NA	TRBV5-6	NA	TRBJ2-1	CASSPTGHEQFF	TGTGCCAGCAGCCCAACAGGGCATGAGCAGTTCTTC
NA	TRBV14	TRBD1	TRBJ1-2	CASSQGQNYGYTF	TGTGCCAGCAGCCAGGGACAGAACTATGGCTACACCTTC
NA	TRBV9	TRBD1	TRBJ1-1	CASSARQGALNTEAFF	TGTGCCAGCAGCGCCCGACAGGGGGCTTTGAACACTGAAGCTTTCTTT
few	TRBV6-1	NA	TRBJ1-1	CASSANRVEAFF	TGTGCCAGCAGTGCCAACAGGGTTGAAGCTTTCTTT
NA	TRBV11-3	NA	TRBJ1-3	CASSLGLGNTIYF	TGTGCCAGCAGCTTGGGGCTGGGAAACACCATATATTTT
NA	TRBV2	TRBD1	TRBJ1-5	CASSEDRGPSQPQHF	TGTGCCAGCAGTGAGGACAGGGGGCCAAGTCAGCCCCAGCATTTT
NA	TRBV27	TRBD2	TRBJ2-3	CASSLERGLNTDTQYF	TGTGCCAGCAGCCTCGAGCGGGGACTTAACACAGATACGCAGTATTTT
NA	TRBV10-3	TRBD2	TRBJ2-7	CAITPSTSGAYEQYF	TGTGCCATCACCCCGTCGACTAGCGGCGCCTACGAGCAGTACTTC
few	TRBV5-4	NA	TRBJ2-7	CASSLALGAYEQYF	TGTGCCAGCAGCTTGGCTTTAGGGGCCTACGAGCAGTACTTC
NA	TRBV7-2	NA	TRBJ2-2	CASSGPGAGELFF	TGTGCCAGCAGCGGACCGGGAGCCGGGGAGCTGTTTTTT
NA	TRBV5-1	NA	TRBJ2-2	CASSLDVRERDTGELFF	TGCGCCAGCAGCTTGGATGTACGGGAGAGGGACACCGGGGAGCTGTTTTTT
medium-sized	TRBV6-1	TRBD2	TRBJ2-7	CAGRLAGAADEQYF	TGTGCCGGCCGACTAGCGGGAGCTGCGGACGAGCAGTACTTC
NA	TRBV11-3	NA	TRBJ2-5	CASSIGQRPETQYF	TGTGCCAGCAGCATCGGACAGCGCCCGGAGACCCAGTACTTC
NA	TRBV28	NA	TRBJ2-2	CASSSRTDPKNTGELFF	TGTGCCAGCAGTTCCCGGACAGACCCAAAGAACACCGGGGAGCTGTTTTTT
NA	TRBV5-8	TRBD1	TRBJ2-4	CASSQDRDRQYF	TGTGCCAGCAGTCAGGACCGGGACAGGCAGTACTTC
few	TRBV7-9	NA	TRBJ2-7	CASSLAGQFSYEQYF	TGTGCCAGCAGCTTAGCCGGACAGTTTTCCTACGAGCAGTACTTC
NA	TRBV11-2	NA	TRBJ2-2	CASSFASARAGELFF	TGTGCCAGCAGCTTTGCTAGCGCCCGTGCCGGGGAGCTGTTTTTT
NA	TRBV5-1	TRBD1	TRBJ2-7	CASSRGQGTYEQYF	TGCGCCAGCAGCAGGGGACAGGGGACCTACGAGCAGTACTTC
NA	TRBV7-9	TRBD1	TRBJ2-3	CASSPPTQGTTDTQYF	TGTGCCAGCAGCCCCCCCACACAGGGGACCACAGATACGCAGTATTTT
NA	TRBV7-9	TRBD1	TRBJ2-2	CASSPEWTGNTGELFF	TGTGCCAGCAGCCCGGAGTGGACAGGGAATACCGGGGAGCTGTTTTTT
few	TRBV4-3	TRBD2	TRBJ2-1	CASSQELAGRYEQFF	TGCGCCAGCAGCCAAGAACTAGCGGGAAGGTATGAGCAGTTCTTC
NA	TRBV27	TRBD2	TRBJ2-7	CASSLSGGASYEQYF	TGTGCCAGCAGTCTATCCGGGGGGGCTTCCTACGAGCAGTACTTC
NA	TRBV5-6	NA	TRBJ2-5	CASSGETQYF	TGTGCCAGCAGCGGAGAGACTCAGTACTTC
NA	TRBV9	TRBD2	TRBJ2-3	CASSVVASGSDTQYF	TGTGCCAGCAGCGTAGTGGCTAGCGGGAGTGATACGCAGTATTTT
NA	TRBV7-2	NA	TRBJ2-7	CASSPSWPSYEQYF	TGTGCCAGCAGTCCCTCTTGGCCCTCCTACGAGCAGTACTTC
NA	TRBV11-1	TRBD1	TRBJ2-2	CASSLIGQGAGTGELFF	TGTGCCAGCAGCTTGATCGGACAGGGGGCTGGTACCGGGGAGCTGTTTTTT
NA	TRBV19	TRBD2	TRBJ2-7	CASSMREVSYEQYF	TGTGCCAGTAGTATGCGGGAGGTTTCCTACGAGCAGTACTTC
NA	TRBV5-1	NA	TRBJ1-2	CASSWASTGSYGYTF	TGCGCCAGCAGCTGGGCGTCAACAGGGAGCTATGGCTACACCTTC
NA	TRBV9	NA	TRBJ2-1	CASRLGDTDNEQFF	TGTGCCAGCCGCTTGGGGGACACCGACAATGAGCAGTTCTTC
NA	TRBV7-8	TRBD1	TRBJ1-2	CASSLLRQGRFGYTF	TGTGCCAGCAGCTTACTAAGACAGGGAAGGTTTGGCTACACCTTC
NA	TRBV5-1	TRBD2	TRBJ2-1	CASSFPAGGRDNEQFF	TGCGCCAGCAGCTTTCCAGCGGGAGGGAGAGACAATGAGCAGTTCTTC
few	TRBV7-8	NA	TRBJ1-2	CASSLEAGLSNGYTF	TGTGCCAGCAGCTTAGAGGCGGGGCTCTCCAATGGCTACACCTTC
NA	TRBV18	NA	TRBJ2-7	CASSPSGVGATYEQYF	TGTGCCAGCTCACCCTCCGGGGTGGGAGCAACCTACGAGCAGTACTTC